This T cell receptor (beta chain) was captured in a study of regulatory T cells in long-lasting Graves disease. Deletions cut 4 bases from V and 14 bases from J, with 14 bases between. CDR1 is SNHLY, CDR2 FYNNEI, per germline. The CDR3 is 11 residues long. Time point defined: newly diagnosed GD, antithyroid drugs for less than 3 months. PBMCs provided the RNA from which the TCR library was made. Graves' disease diagnosis was established per American Thyroid Association guidelines. Researchers made TCR beta libraries by using iRepertoire HTBI primers and running Arm-PCR on CDR3 regions. TCRdb redid the calling of the multiplex PCR reads with MiXCR, one entry per CDR3 protein. The sample has 400,000 to 500,000 distinct CDR3 sequences, approximately 15% seen once. This sample was shared with a second study, whose subject was T cells in Graves' hyperthyroidism and ophthalmopathy. As that study records: During a first-round RT-PCR of the TCR CDR3, the HTBI primer set was used.

The rearrangement uses TRBV2 and TRBJ1-2; D gene uncertain. This specimen was peripheral blood mononuclear cells (PBMCs), taken at new diagnosis, from a patient treated with antithyroid drugs. The clonotype originates from a woman aged 40 to 50 with Graves disease. As DNA, the CDR3 is TGTGCCAGCAGTGGTCAGTCGCGCGAGACCTTC. Residues: CASSGQSRETF.